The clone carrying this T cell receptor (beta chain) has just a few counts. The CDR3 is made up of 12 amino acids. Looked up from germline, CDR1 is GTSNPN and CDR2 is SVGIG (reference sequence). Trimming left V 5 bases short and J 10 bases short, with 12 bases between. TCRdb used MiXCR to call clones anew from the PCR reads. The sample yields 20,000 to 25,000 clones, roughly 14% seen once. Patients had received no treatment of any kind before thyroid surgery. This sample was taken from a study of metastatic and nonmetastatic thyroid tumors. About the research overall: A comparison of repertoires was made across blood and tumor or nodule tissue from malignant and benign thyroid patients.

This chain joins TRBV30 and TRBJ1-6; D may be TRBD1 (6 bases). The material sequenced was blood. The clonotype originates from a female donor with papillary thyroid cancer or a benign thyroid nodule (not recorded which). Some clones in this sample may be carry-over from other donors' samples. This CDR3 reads CAWAGVGSPLHF. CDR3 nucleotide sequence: TGTGCCTGGGCAGGGGTGGGATCACCCCTCCACTTT.